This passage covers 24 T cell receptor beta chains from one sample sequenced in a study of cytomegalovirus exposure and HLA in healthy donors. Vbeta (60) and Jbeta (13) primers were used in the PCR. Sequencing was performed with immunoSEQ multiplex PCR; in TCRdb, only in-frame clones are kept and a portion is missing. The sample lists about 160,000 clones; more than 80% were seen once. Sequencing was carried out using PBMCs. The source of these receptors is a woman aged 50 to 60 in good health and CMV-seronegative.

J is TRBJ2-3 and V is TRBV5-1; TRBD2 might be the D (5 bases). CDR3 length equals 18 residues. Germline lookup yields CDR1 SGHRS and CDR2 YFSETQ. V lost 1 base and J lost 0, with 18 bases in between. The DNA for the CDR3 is TGCGCCAGCAGCTTGCCGGCGGGCCGAGACGCTAGCACAGATACGCAGTATTTT. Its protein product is CASSLPAGRDASTDTQYF.

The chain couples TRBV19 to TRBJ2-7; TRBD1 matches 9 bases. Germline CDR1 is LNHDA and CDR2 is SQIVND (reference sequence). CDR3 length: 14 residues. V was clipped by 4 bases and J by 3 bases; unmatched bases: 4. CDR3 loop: CASSTGQGSYEQYF. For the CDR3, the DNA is TGTGCCAGTAGTACGGGACAGGGAAGCTACGAGCAGTACTTC.

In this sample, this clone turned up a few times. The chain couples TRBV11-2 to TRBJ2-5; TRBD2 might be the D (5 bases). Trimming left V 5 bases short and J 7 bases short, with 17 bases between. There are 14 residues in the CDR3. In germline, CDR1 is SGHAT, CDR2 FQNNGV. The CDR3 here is CASSPGTRIGTQYF. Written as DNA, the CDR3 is TGTGCCAGCAGCCCCGGAACTAGGATTGGGACCCAGTACTTC.

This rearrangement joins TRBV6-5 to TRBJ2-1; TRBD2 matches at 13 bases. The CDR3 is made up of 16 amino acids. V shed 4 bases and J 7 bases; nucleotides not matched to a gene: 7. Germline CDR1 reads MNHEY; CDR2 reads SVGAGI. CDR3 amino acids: CASSWIGLAGVNEQFF. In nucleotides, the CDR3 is TGTGCCAGCAGTTGGATTGGACTAGCGGGAGTGAATGAGCAGTTCTTC.

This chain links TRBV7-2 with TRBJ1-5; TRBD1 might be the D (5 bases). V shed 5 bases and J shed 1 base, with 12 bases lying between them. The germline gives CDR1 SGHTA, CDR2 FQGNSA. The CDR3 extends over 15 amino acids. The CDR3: CASSVGTQSNQPQHF. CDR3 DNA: TGTGCCAGCAGCGTCGGGACTCAGAGCAATCAGCCCCAGCATTTT.

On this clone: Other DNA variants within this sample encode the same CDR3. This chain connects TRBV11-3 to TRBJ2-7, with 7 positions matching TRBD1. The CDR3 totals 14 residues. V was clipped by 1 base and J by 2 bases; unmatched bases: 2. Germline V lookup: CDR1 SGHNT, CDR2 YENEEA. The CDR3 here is CASSLGTGAYEQYF. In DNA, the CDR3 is TGTGCCAGCAGCTTAGGGACAGGAGCCTACGAGCAGTACTTC.

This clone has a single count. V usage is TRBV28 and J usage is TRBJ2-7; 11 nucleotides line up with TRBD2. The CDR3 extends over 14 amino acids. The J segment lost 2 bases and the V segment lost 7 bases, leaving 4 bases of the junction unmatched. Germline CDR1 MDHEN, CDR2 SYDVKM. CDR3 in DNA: TGTGCCAGCACTGGGACTAGCGGAACCTACGAGCAGTACTTC. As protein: CASTGTSGTYEQYF. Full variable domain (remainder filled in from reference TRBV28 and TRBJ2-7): DVKVTQSSRYLVKRTGEKVFLECVQDMDHENMFWYRQDPGLGLRLIYFSYDVKMKEKGDIPEGYSVSREKKERFSLILESASTNQTSMYLCASTGTSGTYEQYFGPGTRLTVT.

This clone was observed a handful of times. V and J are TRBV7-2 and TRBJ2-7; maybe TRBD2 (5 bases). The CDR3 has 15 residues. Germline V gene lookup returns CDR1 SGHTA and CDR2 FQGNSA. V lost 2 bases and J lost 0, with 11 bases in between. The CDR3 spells CASSLKGGYSYEQYF. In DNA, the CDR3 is TGTGCCAGCAGCTTAAAAGGCGGGTACTCCTACGAGCAGTACTTC.

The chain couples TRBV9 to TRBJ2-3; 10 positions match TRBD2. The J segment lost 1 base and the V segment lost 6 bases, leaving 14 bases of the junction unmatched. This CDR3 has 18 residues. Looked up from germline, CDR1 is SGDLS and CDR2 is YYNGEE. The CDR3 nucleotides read TGTGCCAGCACCCTCGGGCTAGCGGGAGTAGGTGGCACAGATACGCAGTATTTT. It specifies CASTLGLAGVGGTDTQYF.

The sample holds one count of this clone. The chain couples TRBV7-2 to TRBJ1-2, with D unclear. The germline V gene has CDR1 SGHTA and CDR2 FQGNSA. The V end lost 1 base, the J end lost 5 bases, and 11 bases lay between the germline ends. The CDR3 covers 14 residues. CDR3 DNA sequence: TGTGCCAGCAGCTTAGGTGCCGACATTTATGGCTACACCTTC. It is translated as CASSLGADIYGYTF.

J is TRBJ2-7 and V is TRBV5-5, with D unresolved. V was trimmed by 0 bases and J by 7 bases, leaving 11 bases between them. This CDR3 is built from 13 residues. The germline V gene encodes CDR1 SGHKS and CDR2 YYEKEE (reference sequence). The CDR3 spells CASSLVRHLEQYF. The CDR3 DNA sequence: TGTGCCAGCAGCTTGGTTAGACACCTTGAGCAGTACTTC.

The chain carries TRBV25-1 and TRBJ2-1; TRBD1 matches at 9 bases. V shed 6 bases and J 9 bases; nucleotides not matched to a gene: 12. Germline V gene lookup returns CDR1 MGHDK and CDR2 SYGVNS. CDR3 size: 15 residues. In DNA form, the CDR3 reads TGTGCCAGCAGAAAAGAGACAGGGGGGGAGGGTGAGCAGTTCTTC. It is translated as CASRKETGGEGEQFF.

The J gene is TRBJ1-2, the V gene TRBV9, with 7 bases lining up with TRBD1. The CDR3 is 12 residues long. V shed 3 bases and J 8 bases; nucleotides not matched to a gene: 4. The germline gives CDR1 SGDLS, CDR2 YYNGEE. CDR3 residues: CASSGQGDGYTF. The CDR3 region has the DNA TGTGCCAGCAGCGGACAGGGAGACGGCTACACCTTC.

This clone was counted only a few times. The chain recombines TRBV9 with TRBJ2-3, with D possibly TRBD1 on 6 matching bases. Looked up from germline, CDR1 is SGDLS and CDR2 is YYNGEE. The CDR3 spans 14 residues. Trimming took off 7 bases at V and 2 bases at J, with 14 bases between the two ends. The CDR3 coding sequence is TGTGCCAGCGGTAGGGGACATGACACAGATACGCAGTATTTT. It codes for CASGRGHDTDTQYF.

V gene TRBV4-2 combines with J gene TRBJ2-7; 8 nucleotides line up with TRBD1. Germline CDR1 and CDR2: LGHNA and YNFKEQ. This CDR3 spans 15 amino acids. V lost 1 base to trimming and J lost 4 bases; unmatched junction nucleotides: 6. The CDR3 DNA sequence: TGTGCCAGCAGCCAAGTCGGACAGGGTAATTACGAGCAGTACTTC. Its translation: CASSQVGQGNYEQYF.

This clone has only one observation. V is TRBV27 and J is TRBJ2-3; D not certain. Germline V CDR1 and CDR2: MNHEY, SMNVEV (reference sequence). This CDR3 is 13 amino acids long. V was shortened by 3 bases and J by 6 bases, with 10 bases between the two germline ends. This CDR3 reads CASSFSLRDTQYF. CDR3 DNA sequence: TGTGCCAGCAGTTTCTCCTTGAGGGATACGCAGTATTTT.

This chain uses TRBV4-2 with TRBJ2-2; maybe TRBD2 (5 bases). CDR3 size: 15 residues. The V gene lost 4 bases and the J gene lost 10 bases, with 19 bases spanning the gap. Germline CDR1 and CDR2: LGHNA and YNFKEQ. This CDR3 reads CASSLNQGSPVELFF. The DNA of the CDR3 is TGTGCCAGCAGCCTCAATCAAGGGAGCCCAGTGGAGCTGTTTTTT.

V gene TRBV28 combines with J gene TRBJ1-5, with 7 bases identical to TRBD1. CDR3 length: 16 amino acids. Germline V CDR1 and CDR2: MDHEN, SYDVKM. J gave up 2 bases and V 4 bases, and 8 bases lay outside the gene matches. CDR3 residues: CASSSPQGSGNQPQHF. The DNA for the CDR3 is TGTGCCAGCAGTTCCCCACAGGGGTCTGGCAATCAGCCCCAGCATTTT.

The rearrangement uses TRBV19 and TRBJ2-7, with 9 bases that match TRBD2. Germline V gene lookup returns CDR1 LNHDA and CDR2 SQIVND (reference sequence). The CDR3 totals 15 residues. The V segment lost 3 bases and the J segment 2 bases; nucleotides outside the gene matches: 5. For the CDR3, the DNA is TGTGCCAGTAGTATCAGCGGGGGGCCAACCTACGAGCAGTACTTC. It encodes CASSISGGPTYEQYF.

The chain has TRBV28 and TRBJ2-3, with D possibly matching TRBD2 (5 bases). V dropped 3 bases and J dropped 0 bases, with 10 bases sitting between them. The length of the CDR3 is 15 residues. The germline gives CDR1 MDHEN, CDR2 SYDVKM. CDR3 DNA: TGTGCCAGCAGTTTTTTCAGGACTAGCACAGATACGCAGTATTTT. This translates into CASSFFRTSTDTQYF.

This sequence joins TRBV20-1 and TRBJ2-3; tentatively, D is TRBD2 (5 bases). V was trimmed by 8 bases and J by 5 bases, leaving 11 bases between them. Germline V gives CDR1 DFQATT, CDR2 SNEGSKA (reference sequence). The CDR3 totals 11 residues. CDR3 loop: CSLRAGDTQYF. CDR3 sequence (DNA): TGCAGTCTCCGGGCGGGAGATACGCAGTATTTT.

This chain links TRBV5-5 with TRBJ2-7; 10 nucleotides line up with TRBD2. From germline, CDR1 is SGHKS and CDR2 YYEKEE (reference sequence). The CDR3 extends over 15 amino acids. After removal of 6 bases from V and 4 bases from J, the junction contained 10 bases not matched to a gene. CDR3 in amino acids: CASILSASGSYEQYF. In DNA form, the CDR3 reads TGTGCCAGCATCCTTTCGGCTAGCGGGAGTTACGAGCAGTACTTC.

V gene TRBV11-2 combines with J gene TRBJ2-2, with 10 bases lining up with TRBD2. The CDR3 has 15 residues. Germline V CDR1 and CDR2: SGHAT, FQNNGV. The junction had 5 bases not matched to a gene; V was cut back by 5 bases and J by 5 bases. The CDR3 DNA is TGTGCCAGCAGCGTCTCTAGCGGGAGTACCGGGGAGCTGTTTTTT. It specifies CASSVSSGSTGELFF. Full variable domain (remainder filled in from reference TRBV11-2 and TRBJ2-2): EAGVAQSPRYKIIEKRQSVAFWCNPISGHATLYWYQQILGQGPKLLIQFQNNGVVDDSQLPKDRFSAERLKGVDSTLKIQPAKLEDSAVYLCASSVSSGSTGELFFGEGSRLTVL.

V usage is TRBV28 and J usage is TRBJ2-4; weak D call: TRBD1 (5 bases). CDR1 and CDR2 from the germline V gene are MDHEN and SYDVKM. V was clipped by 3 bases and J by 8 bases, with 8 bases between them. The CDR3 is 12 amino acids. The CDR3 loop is CASSFRAHIQYF. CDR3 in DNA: TGTGCCAGCAGTTTCAGGGCGCACATTCAGTACTTC.